The 29 T cell receptor beta chains below come from one sample, sequenced in a study of blood T cell repertoires in COVID-19. Sequenced by immunoSEQ multiplex PCR; TCRdb stores in-frame clones only, minus some. The sample has about 250,000 clones; approximately 84% are singletons. The sequenced sample was PBMCs or T cells enriched from blood (not recorded which). The receptors stem from a woman aged 45-65 years who had been exposed to COVID-19.

This chain uses TRBV6-6 with TRBJ2-5; 8 bases fit TRBD1. The CDR3 extends over 14 amino acids. Germline CDR1 and CDR2: MNHNY and SVGAGI (reference sequence). Trimming removed 7 bases from V and 5 bases from J; junction bases left unmatched: 9. CDR3 region: CASTLAQGAETQYF. The CDR3 DNA reads as TGTGCCAGCACCCTCGCCCAGGGGGCGGAGACCCAGTACTTC.

V and J are TRBV5-1 and TRBJ2-2; D remains unclear. Germline V lookup: CDR1 SGHRS, CDR2 YFSETQ. CDR3 size: 14 residues. Trimming removed 2 bases at V and 4 bases at J, with 9 bases between. The CDR3 loop is CASSLDITTGELFF. DNA for the CDR3: TGCGCCAGCAGCTTAGACATAACCACCGGGGAGCTGTTTTTT. Full variable domain (remainder filled in from reference TRBV5-1 and TRBJ2-2): KAGVTQTPRYLIKTRGQQVTLSCSPISGHRSVSWYQQTPGQGLQFLFEYFSETQRNKGNFPGRFSGRQFSNSRSEMNVSTLELGDSALYLCASSLDITTGELFFGEGSRLTVL.

V is TRBV2 and J is TRBJ2-1; 9 bases match TRBD2. The CDR3 sequence is 14 residues long. V dropped 4 bases and J dropped 8; count of bases not matched to a gene: 6. Per the germline V gene, CDR1 is SNHLY and CDR2 is FYNNEI. CDR3 region: CASSVGGGAHEQFF. Here the CDR3 DNA reads TGTGCCAGCAGTGTTGGCGGGGGGGCTCATGAGCAGTTCTTC. Full variable domain (rest looked up from reference TRBV2 and TRBJ2-1): EPEVTQTPSHQVTQMGQEVILRCVPISNHLYFYWYRQILGQKVEFLVSFYNNEISEKSEIFDDQFSVERPDGSNFTLKIRSTKLEDSAMYFCASSVGGGAHEQFFGPGTRLTVL.

The chain combines TRBV28 with TRBJ1-5; 7 bases align to TRBD1. Germline CDR1 MDHEN, CDR2 SYDVKM. V lost 6 bases and J lost 2; bases outside the gene matches: 1. The CDR3 totals 13 residues. The CDR3 region is CASSDRGNQPQHF. CDR3 DNA sequence: TGTGCCAGCAGCGACAGGGGCAATCAGCCCCAGCATTTT.

About this clone: A much larger clone is a single base away; this may be a read error. V usage is TRBV18 and J usage is TRBJ1-1; 10 bases match TRBD1. Trimming cost V 3 bases and J 10 bases; bases outside gene matches: 2. The germline V gene has CDR1 KGHSH and CDR2 LQKENI. The CDR3 has 12 residues. CDR3 amino acids: CASSPRDRGAFF. The CDR3 nucleotides read TGTGCCAGCTCACCGAGGGACAGGGGAGCTTTCTTT.

This clone was found once. The chain carries TRBV19 and TRBJ1-3; TRBD1 aligns across 8 bases. The length of the CDR3 is 17 residues. Losses at the gene ends were 5 bases for V and 0 bases for J; bases not matched to a gene: 9. Germline CDR1 is LNHDA and CDR2 is SQIVND (reference sequence). CDR3 sequence (DNA): TGTGCCAGTAGTCTGGACAGGGAAGGAGCCTCTGGAAACACCATATATTTT. This codes for CASSLDREGASGNTIYF.

The genes are TRBV4-1 and TRBJ1-1; 11 positions agree with TRBD1. Germline loops: CDR1 MGHRA, CDR2 YSYEKL. This CDR3 spans 15 amino acids. J lost 4 bases, V lost 0 bases, and 1 base had no gene match. The CDR3 DNA is TGCGCCAGCAGCCAAGAGGGGACAGGGGGCACTGAAGCTTTCTTT. Amino acid sequence: CASSQEGTGGTEAFF.

V gene TRBV7-6 combines with J gene TRBJ2-2; 13 bases are shared with TRBD2. The CDR3 is 19 residues long. Germline CDR1 reads SGHVS; CDR2 reads FNYEAQ. With 5 bases clipped from V and 6 bases from J, the junction kept 15 bases outside the gene matches. This chain's CDR3 is CASSRRTSGGTGSAGELFF. In DNA, the CDR3 is TGTGCCAGCAGCAGAAGGACTAGCGGGGGCACCGGATCGGCCGGGGAGCTGTTTTTT.

This chain links TRBV7-9 with TRBJ2-7; D is undetermined. CDR1 SEHNR and CDR2 FQNEAQ come from the germline V gene (reference sequence). CDR3 size: 14 residues. Trimming pared 1 base from V and 0 bases from J, leaving 7 bases between. CDR3 residues: CASSLGSVSYEQYF. In DNA form, the CDR3 reads TGTGCCAGCAGCTTAGGGTCGGTCTCCTACGAGCAGTACTTC.

The CDR3 sequence is CASSLRGAGTGELFF. CDR3 coding DNA: TGTGCCAGCAGCTTGCGGGGGGCGGGCACCGGGGAGCTGTTTTTT. The rearrangement links TRBV7-2 to TRBJ2-2; 8 bases map to TRBD2. Per germline, CDR1 SGHTA and CDR2 FQGNSA. After removal of 3 bases from V and 4 bases from J, the junction contained 4 bases not matched to a gene. This CDR3 region has 15 residues.

This clone was detected only once. Other DNA sequences in the sample encode the same CDR3. This chain links TRBV12-3 or TRBV12-4 with TRBJ1-3, with no clear D. The CDR3 loop spans 13 amino acids. V was trimmed by 5 bases and J by 2 bases, leaving 7 bases between them. The CDR3 DNA reads TGTGCCAGCAGTAGCGGTCCTGGAAACACCATATATTTT. Amino acid sequence: CASSSGPGNTIYF.

This clone was counted between two and nine times. CDR3 DNA: TGTGCCAGCAGCTTGGGTGGGGGCAGGTACGAGCAGTACTTC. It is translated as CASSLGGGRYEQYF. The chain combines TRBV5-5 with TRBJ2-7, with a weak D call TRBD1 (6 bases). The CDR3 extends over 14 amino acids. V lost 0 bases, J lost 4 bases, and 11 bases lay in between. Per germline, CDR1 SGHKS and CDR2 YYEKEE (reference sequence).

V and J are TRBV7-2 and TRBJ2-3; 10 nucleotides agree with TRBD2. With 7 bases clipped from V and 6 bases from J, the junction kept 4 bases outside the gene matches. Germline CDR1 reads SGHTA; CDR2 reads FQGNSA. The CDR3 extends over 13 amino acids. CDR3 loop: CASTSTSGDTQYF. The CDR3 coding sequence is TGTGCCAGCACCTCGACTAGCGGGGATACGCAGTATTTT. Full variable domain (remainder filled in from reference TRBV7-2 and TRBJ2-3): GAGVSQSPSNKVTEKGKDVELRCDPISGHTALYWYRQSLGQGLEFLIYFQGNSAPDKSGLPSDRFSAERTGGSVSTLTIQRTQQEDSAVYLCASTSTSGDTQYFGPGTRLTVL.

This sequence joins TRBV28 and TRBJ1-5, with D unclear. V was clipped by 3 bases and J by 3 bases, with 6 bases between them. Looked up from germline, CDR1 is MDHEN and CDR2 is SYDVKM. This CDR3 is 13 amino acids long. The CDR3, as DNA: TGTGCCAGCAGTTTCCCTCTCAATCAGCCCCAGCATTTT. Protein: CASSFPLNQPQHF.

The chain carries TRBV21-1 and TRBJ2-1; the tabulated D call, TRBD1, remains unverified against the DNA. TRBV21-1 is classified as a pseudogene. The CDR3 loop spans 16 amino acids. The CDR3 nucleotides are TGTGCCAGCATCCCCTCCGGGACAGGGGGAACCAATGAGCAGTTCTTC. Its translation: CASIPSGTGGTNEQFF.

The gene calls are TRBV10-2 and TRBJ2-7, with 7 bases matching TRBD2. Germline loops: CDR1 WSHSY, CDR2 SAAADI. CDR3 length: 14 residues. With V trimmed by 7 bases and J by 2 bases, 8 bases remained unmatched. The CDR3 DNA reads as TGCGCCAGCAACGGGGACTACCCTCCCTACGAGCAGTACTTC. Translation gives CASNGDYPPYEQYF.

CDR3 loop: CASSDSPYGYTF. CDR3 nucleotides: TGTGCCAGCAGTGACAGTCCCTATGGCTACACCTTC. This chain uses TRBV14 with TRBJ1-2; maybe TRBD1 (5 bases). Trimming pared 6 bases from V and 4 bases from J, leaving 9 bases between. Per the germline V gene, CDR1 is SGHDN and CDR2 is FVKESK. The CDR3 length is 12 residues.

The chain uses TRBV11-2 and TRBJ2-3; D perhaps matches TRBD1 (6 bases). Per the germline V gene, CDR1 is SGHAT and CDR2 is FQNNGV. The CDR3 has 12 amino acids. Trimming cost V 6 bases and J 2 bases, with 6 bases left between them. The chain's CDR3 is CASRGATDTQYF. In nucleotides, the CDR3 is TGTGCCAGCAGGGGGGCCACAGATACGCAGTATTTT.

The chain combines TRBV5-4 with TRBJ2-2; 8 bases agree with TRBD1. With V trimmed by 5 bases and J by 1 base, 10 bases remained unmatched. CDR1 SGHNT and CDR2 YYREEE come from the germline V gene (reference sequence). The CDR3 has 17 amino acids. CDR3 DNA sequence: TGTGCCAGCAGTTCCAAGCCCGGACAGGGGAACACCGGGGAGCTGTTTTTT. It specifies CASSSKPGQGNTGELFF.

The rearrangement links TRBV28 to TRBJ1-2; possibly TRBD1 for D (5 bases). V was trimmed by 2 bases and J by 8 bases, leaving 18 bases between them. CDR1 and CDR2 from the germline V gene are MDHEN and SYDVKM. This CDR3 region has 15 residues. CDR3 bases: TGTGCCAGCAGTTTAAGGGGAGGGAGGGGCTACGGCTACACCTTC. This sequence encodes CASSLRGGRGYGYTF.

The chain has TRBV25-1 and TRBJ2-3; tentative D call: TRBD2 (7 bases). Germline values: CDR1 MGHDK, CDR2 SYGVNS. The length of the CDR3 is 16 residues. Trimming removed 6 bases from V and 4 bases from J, with 20 bases in between. The chain's CDR3 is CASRPKGGSASDTQYF. The CDR3, as DNA: TGTGCCAGCAGGCCCAAGGGGGGGAGTGCATCAGATACGCAGTATTTT.

The V gene is TRBV7-8, the J gene TRBJ1-1; the D gene is possibly TRBD1 (6 bases). The CDR3 is 15 residues long. Trimming took off 1 base at V and 1 base at J, with 10 bases between the two ends. The germline V gene has CDR1 SGHVS and CDR2 FQNEAQ. CDR3 protein: CASSLVQGSNTEAFF. Written as DNA, the CDR3 is TGTGCCAGCAGCTTAGTACAGGGATCGAACACTGAAGCTTTCTTT.

This chain connects TRBV9 to TRBJ1-6, with D maybe TRBD1 (6 bases). The V gene lost 4 bases and the J gene lost 1 base, with 15 bases spanning the gap. This CDR3 has 17 residues. Germline V gene sequence: CDR1 SGDLS, CDR2 YYNGEE. The CDR3 reads CASSLQGIGSYNSPLHF. For the CDR3, the DNA is TGTGCCAGCAGCCTACAGGGAATAGGGTCCTATAATTCACCCCTCCACTTT.

This clone was detected once. The chain uses TRBV7-9 and TRBJ1-1, with D unresolved. V was trimmed by 3 bases and J by 11 bases, leaving 10 bases between them. CDR3 length: 11 residues. The germline V gene encodes CDR1 SEHNR and CDR2 FQNEAQ (reference sequence). Here the CDR3 reads CASSFGPGAFF. The DNA for the CDR3 is TGTGCCAGCAGCTTCGGACCGGGGGCTTTCTTT.

The CDR3 DNA reads TGTGCCTCCACCGGCCCGGGCCGGAGGGGCTACACCTTC. This encodes CASTGPGRRGYTF. The rearrangement links TRBV30 to TRBJ1-2; D is unresolved. The CDR3 runs to 13 residues. Trimming took 7 bases from V and 8 from J, leaving 20 bases between them. Germline values: CDR1 GTSNPN, CDR2 SVGIG (reference sequence).

This chain links TRBV7-4 with TRBJ2-2; D not resolved. V lost 1 base and J 6 bases, leaving 9 bases between the germline ends. Germline V CDR1 and CDR2: SGHVT, SQSDAQ. The CDR3 consists of 14 residues. CDR3 in amino acids: CASSLGAPPGELFF. Here the CDR3 DNA reads TGTGCCAGCAGCTTAGGGGCCCCCCCCGGGGAGCTGTTTTTT. The whole variable domain, filled in from reference TRBV7-4 and TRBJ2-2, reads GAGVSQSPRYKVAKRGRDVALRCDSISGHVTLYWYRQTLGQGSEVLTYSQSDAQRDKSGRPSGRFSAERPERSVSTLKIQRTEQGDSAVYLCASSLGAPPGELFFGEGSRLTVL.

The chain couples TRBV6-2 or TRBV6-3 to TRBJ2-1, with 9 bases identical to TRBD1. Germline V gene lookup returns CDR1 MNHEY and CDR2 SVGEGT. The V segment lost 3 bases and the J segment 7 bases; nucleotides outside the gene matches: 7. The CDR3 spans 15 residues. The CDR3 here is CASSYGDRDFNEQFF. For the CDR3, the DNA is TGTGCCAGCAGTTATGGGGACAGGGATTTTAATGAGCAGTTCTTC.

V is TRBV9 and J is TRBJ1-2, with D uncertain. V was pared by 0 bases and J by 7 bases, with 16 bases between. The CDR3 runs 15 residues. Germline V lookup: CDR1 SGDLS, CDR2 YYNGEE. CDR3 nucleotides: TGTGCCAGCAGCGTAGACCCCATCAAGCGGGGTGGCTACACCTTC. Its protein product is CASSVDPIKRGGYTF. The full variable domain, its missing parts supplied by reference TRBV9 and TRBJ1-2, is DSGVTQTPKHLITATGQRVTLRCSPRSGDLSVYWYQQSLDQGLQFLIQYYNGEERAKGNILERFSAQQFPDLHSELNLSSLELGDSALYFCASSVDPIKRGGYTFGSGTRLTVV.

The rearrangement joins TRBV15 to TRBJ1-2; 8 nucleotides align to TRBD1. The V gene end was trimmed by 3 bases and the J gene end by 0 bases; junction bases not matched to a gene: 6. The CDR3 extends over 16 amino acids. The V gene's germline CDR1 is LNHNV and CDR2 YYDKDF (reference sequence). The CDR3 sequence: CATSRDRVRSNYGYTF. The CDR3 DNA reads as TGTGCCACCAGCAGGGACAGGGTACGGTCTAACTATGGCTACACCTTC.